This T cell receptor (beta chain) was sequenced during a study of cytomegalovirus exposure and HLA in healthy donors. Whole-study context: Of approximately 400 genotyped donors, approximately 80% clustered with self-reported Caucasian donors. Study-wide results and caveats: Further analysis was carried out later, and it showed several of the most significant clusters appearing linked to common viral pathogens.

This clone has just one count. What it binds is unknown. Primers for the PCR totalled 60 Vbeta and 13 Jbeta. This table comes from immunoSEQ multiplex PCR, and its TCRdb copy is limited to in-frame clones, with some not included. The table includes more than 50,000 clones, approximately 75% detected once. After removal of 5 bases from V and 7 bases from J, the junction contained 11 bases not matched to a gene. CDR1 and CDR2 (germline): GTSNPN, SVGIG (reference sequence). The CDR3 runs 15 residues. This clonotype was obtained from a man in his forties or fifties in good health and CMV-seropositive. Sequences were obtained from PBMCs. V gene TRBV30 combines with J gene TRBJ1-2, with TRBD1 matching 12 bases. CDR3 sequence (DNA): TGTGCCTGGCTCCGGGACAGGGGGCTGCGCTCTGGCTACACCTTC. The encoded protein is CAWLRDRGLRSGYTF.